Following are 28 T cell receptor beta chains from one sample sequenced in a study of OX40 agonist ivuxolimab in advanced cancers. Method: immunoSEQ multiplex PCR; TCRdb's copy keeps in-frame clones and lacks some. This sample has around 65,000 clones, with approximately 91% found just once. This material consisted of CD4+ or CD8+ T cells sorted from blood, taken in a trial of the OX40 agonist ivuxolimab. The source is an adult with an advanced solid tumor such as melanoma, head and neck, liver or kidney cancer.

The rearrangement joins TRBV9 to TRBJ2-5; D gene uncertain. This CDR3 region has 17 residues. V lost 3 bases and J lost 1, with 19 bases in between. Germline V gene sequence: CDR1 SGDLS, CDR2 YYNGEE. The CDR3 nucleotides are TGTGCCAGCAGCGCGGACCTGGGCTCCGAATTCCAAGAGACCCAGTACTTC. Amino acid sequence: CASSADLGSEFQETQYF.

This clone has only a few counts. The chain employs TRBV14 and TRBJ1-1, with TRBD1 as a possible D gene (6 bases). The germline gives CDR1 SGHDN, CDR2 FVKESK. The germline V and J ends were trimmed by 4 bases and 6 bases, with 9 bases remaining between them. The length of the CDR3 is 12 residues. The CDR3 is CASSLTGPEAFF. As DNA, the CDR3 is TGTGCCAGCAGCCTCACAGGGCCTGAAGCTTTCTTT.

This clone is a singleton in its sample. The CDR3 is CASSPAVGPTFF. CDR3 DNA sequence: TGTGCCAGCAGCCCGGCGGTGGGCCCAACTTTCTTT. The chain couples TRBV27 to TRBJ1-1; D gene uncertain. Trimming stripped 6 bases from V and 12 bases from J, with 17 bases between. The germline V gene encodes CDR1 MNHEY and CDR2 SMNVEV (reference sequence). The CDR3 contains 12 residues.

This chain joins TRBV11-2 and TRBJ2-7; TRBD2 agrees at 7 bases. This CDR3 contains 11 residues. Germline loops: CDR1 SGHAT, CDR2 FQNNGV. V gave up 3 bases and J gave up 7 bases; unmatched junction bases: 0. Written as DNA, the CDR3 is TGTGCCAGCAGCTTCGGGGGGGAGCAGTACTTC. This translates into CASSFGGEQYF.

This chain uses TRBV21-1 with TRBJ2-5. TRBV21-1 is flagged as a pseudogene. This CDR3 has 13 amino acids. The chain's CDR3 is CASSKQGQETQYF. The CDR3 nucleotides read TGTGCCAGCAGCAAACAAGGGCAAGAGACCCAGTACTTC.

V is TRBV5-5 and J is TRBJ2-7; the match to TRBD2 covers 8 bases. The CDR3 runs to 14 residues. V lost 0 bases to trimming and J lost 7 bases; unmatched junction nucleotides: 6. Germline CDR1 and CDR2: SGHKS and YYEKEE (reference sequence). CDR3 coding DNA: TGTGCCAGCAGCTTGGCGGGGGGGCCTCTGGAGCAGTACTTC. It encodes CASSLAGGPLEQYF.

CDR3 nucleotides: TGTGCCAGCAGCCCCCTCGGGATCTCCTACGAGCAGTACTTC. This translates into CASSPLGISYEQYF. J is TRBJ2-7 and V is TRBV5-6, with D perhaps TRBD2 (5 bases). CDR1 and CDR2 (germline): SGHDT, YYEEEE. V lost 4 bases to trimming and J lost 0 bases, with 11 bases between them. The CDR3 contains 14 residues.

V and J are TRBV4-1 and TRBJ1-2, with D perhaps matching TRBD1 (6 bases). V lost 1 base and J lost 8, with 17 bases in between. Germline values: CDR1 MGHRA, CDR2 YSYEKL. The CDR3 contains 15 residues. The CDR3 sequence is CASSQVSTGREGYTF. CDR3 nucleotide sequence: TGCGCCAGCAGCCAAGTGTCGACAGGCCGCGAGGGCTACACCTTC.

The chain carries TRBV27 and TRBJ2-5; D is ambiguous. Germline V gene data show CDR1 as MNHEY and CDR2 as SMNVEV (reference sequence). The CDR3 length is 10 residues. The ends were cut back, 4 bases at V and 5 bases at J, with 2 bases in the middle. CDR3 in DNA: TGTGCCAGCAGTTCGGAGACCCAGTACTTC. Amino acids: CASSSETQYF.

The V call is TRBV10-2, the J call TRBJ1-3; D possibly corresponds to TRBD1 (5 bases). The CDR3 sequence is 14 residues long. Germline assignment: CDR1 WSHSY and CDR2 SAAADI. Trimming pared 2 bases from V and 8 bases from J, leaving 13 bases between. The CDR3 coding sequence is TGCGCCAGCAGTGAGGCGCCTTGGGGGGACACCATATATTTT. Translating it yields CASSEAPWGDTIYF.

The gene calls are TRBV11-2 and TRBJ2-7; 11 bases align to TRBD2. The CDR3 covers 15 residues. From germline, CDR1 is SGHAT and CDR2 FQNNGV. After removal of 4 bases from V and 3 bases from J, the junction contained 5 bases not matched to a gene. The CDR3 nucleotides read TGTGCCAGCAGCTGGGAGACTAGCGGGGACTACGAGCAGTACTTC. Translated: CASSWETSGDYEQYF.

Only a few counts were recorded for this clone. V usage is TRBV6-5 and J usage is TRBJ1-1; 8 nucleotides align to TRBD1. Germline CDR1 reads MNHEY; CDR2 reads SVGAGI. The CDR3 spans 13 residues. The J segment lost 10 bases and the V segment lost 5 bases, leaving 9 bases of the junction unmatched. CDR3 amino acids: CASSDSTGVPAFF. For the CDR3, the DNA is TGTGCCAGCAGTGATTCGACAGGGGTCCCAGCTTTCTTT.

The chain combines TRBV29-1 with TRBJ2-3; D call uncertain. The length of the CDR3 is 14 residues. V was pared by 0 bases and J by 2 bases, with 9 bases between. The germline CDR1 and CDR2 sequences are SQVTM and ANQGSEA. CDR3 sequence (DNA): TGCAGCGTTGAAGATCTGAGACCCACAGATACGCAGTATTTT. Translated, it gives CSVEDLRPTDTQYF.

This sequence joins TRBV10-2 and TRBJ2-2, with D possibly matching TRBD2 (5 bases). V was clipped by 4 bases and J by 6 bases, with 15 bases between them. Germline V gene sequence: CDR1 WSHSY, CDR2 SAAADI. The CDR3 spans 15 residues. The CDR3, as DNA: TGCGCCAGCAGTGCGACGCGAGCGGTAGCCGGGGAGCTGTTTTTT. Residues: CASSATRAVAGELFF.

This sequence joins TRBV5-6 and TRBJ2-4, with D maybe TRBD1 (5 bases). Germline lookup yields CDR1 SGHDT and CDR2 YYEEEE. The CDR3 runs to 14 residues. Trimming left V 0 bases short and J 8 bases short, with 12 bases between. CDR3 bases: TGTGCCAGCAGCTTGGGGCAGGGTGGCGACATTCAGTACTTC. Translated, it gives CASSLGQGGDIQYF.

The count of this clone is one. The chain has TRBV5-4 and TRBJ2-1; tentative D call: TRBD2 (5 bases). Germline CDR1 and CDR2: SGHNT and YYREEE (reference sequence). There are 14 residues in the CDR3. V lost 2 bases to trimming and J lost 3 bases, with 9 bases between them. The CDR3 region has the DNA TGTGCCAGCAGCTTACCGACTAACTACAATGAGCAGTTCTTC. Translated, it gives CASSLPTNYNEQFF.

The chain is built from TRBV7-9 and TRBJ2-2; 8 positions match TRBD1. CDR1 and CDR2 (germline): SEHNR, FQNEAQ (reference sequence). The CDR3 runs 16 residues. Trimming cost V 2 bases and J 5 bases; bases outside gene matches: 7. The DNA of the CDR3 is TGTGCCAGCAGCTTACCCCAGGGGGCCGGGACCGGGGAGCTGTTTTTT. It yields the protein CASSLPQGAGTGELFF.

This clone appeared once. The genes are TRBV11-2 and TRBJ2-1; D might be TRBD2 (6 bases). Germline assignment: CDR1 SGHAT and CDR2 FQNNGV. This CDR3 contains 16 residues. The V end lost 4 bases, the J end lost 2 bases, and 15 bases lay between the germline ends. CDR3 bases: TGTGCCAGCAGCTCAGCGGGTCAGGGTCCCTACAATGAGCAGTTCTTC. This gives the protein CASSSAGQGPYNEQFF.

V usage is TRBV10-3 and J usage is TRBJ2-3; D call uncertain. Trimming removed 0 bases at V and 7 bases at J, with 8 bases between. CDR1 is ENHRY and CDR2 is SYGVKD in the germline V gene. The CDR3 length is 13 residues. DNA of the CDR3: TGTGCCATCAGTGAGTCGTTGGGATATACGCAGTATTTT. The encoded protein is CAISESLGYTQYF.

V and J are TRBV9 and TRBJ1-2; no definite D call. The CDR3 sequence is 13 residues long. V lost 0 bases, J lost 5 bases, and 8 bases lay in between. Germline lookup yields CDR1 SGDLS and CDR2 YYNGEE. CDR3 bases: TGTGCCAGCAGCGTAGAGGGTTGGTATGGCTACACCTTC. Amino acid sequence: CASSVEGWYGYTF.

The rearrangement uses TRBV7-9 and TRBJ1-5; D unclear. Germline lookup yields CDR1 SEHNR and CDR2 FQNEAQ (reference sequence). The CDR3 extends over 14 amino acids. Trimming removed 1 base at V and 5 bases at J, with 9 bases between. Written as DNA, the CDR3 is TGTGCCAGCAGCTTAGGTTCAGCGGATCAGCCCCAGCATTTT. It codes for CASSLGSADQPQHF.

The CDR3 loop is CASSLTRGTPSPLHF. The CDR3 DNA follows: TGTGCCAGCAGTTTAACACGAGGTACGCCGTCACCCCTCCACTTT. The rearrangement uses TRBV27 and TRBJ1-6; D gene uncertain. This CDR3 comprises 15 residues. The V gene's germline CDR1 is MNHEY and CDR2 SMNVEV (reference sequence). Trimming removed 2 bases at V and 10 bases at J, with 15 bases between.

The chain combines TRBV4-1 with TRBJ1-1; no clear D gene. Trimming removed 1 base at V and 2 bases at J, with 5 bases between. This CDR3 region has 13 residues. Germline CDR1 is MGHRA and CDR2 is YSYEKL. CDR3 in amino acids: CASSQVSNTEAFF. The DNA of the CDR3 is TGCGCCAGCAGCCAAGTGTCTAACACTGAAGCTTTCTTT.

The gene calls are TRBV25-1 and TRBJ1-3, with D possibly matching TRBD1 (6 bases). The CDR3 loop spans 17 amino acids. Germline V gene lookup returns CDR1 MGHDK and CDR2 SYGVNS. V dropped 1 base and J dropped 3 bases, with 16 bases sitting between them. DNA for the CDR3: TGTGCCAGCAGTGAATTGGGGCAGGGGAAGAGTGGAAACACCATATATTTT. Protein product: CASSELGQGKSGNTIYF.

The rearrangement uses TRBV6-5 and TRBJ2-7; D may be TRBD1 or TRBD2 (8 bases each). Germline CDR1 is MNHEY and CDR2 is SVGAGI. Between the trimmed V and J ends, which lost 5 bases and 4 bases, there was a span of 18 bases. This CDR3 comprises 15 residues. The DNA for the CDR3 is TGTGCCAGCAGTCCGGGGGGGACAGGAGTTTACGAGCAGTACTTC. The encoded protein is CASSPGGTGVYEQYF.

As to this clone: The same CDR3 arises from other DNA sequences in this sample as well. The genes are TRBV5-1 and TRBJ2-7; D assignment may be TRBD1 or TRBD2 (5 bases each). The CDR3 sequence is 14 residues long. The germline V and J ends were trimmed by 0 bases and 3 bases, with 10 bases remaining between them. Germline V lookup: CDR1 SGHRS, CDR2 YFSETQ. Here the CDR3 reads CASSLGQGVYEQYF. CDR3 DNA: TGCGCCAGCAGCTTGGGGCAGGGAGTCTACGAGCAGTACTTC.

The J gene is TRBJ2-7, the V gene TRBV10-1; 7 bases fit TRBD1. The CDR3 is 14 residues long. The V gene's germline CDR1 is WNHNN and CDR2 SYGVQD (reference sequence). Unmatched junction bases numbered 11, after V lost 8 bases and J lost 4 bases. As DNA, the CDR3 is TGCGCCAGCTCTGTGGGACAGAGGGGGTACGAGCAGTACTTC. Translation: CASSVGQRGYEQYF.

This rearrangement joins TRBV2 to TRBJ1-4, with D perhaps matching TRBD1 (5 bases). V lost 7 bases to trimming and J lost 8 bases, with 14 bases between them. Germline-derived CDR1 and CDR2 are SNHLY and FYNNEI. The CDR3 spans 13 residues. The CDR3 reads CASIGRDGEKLFF. DNA for the CDR3: TGTGCCAGCATCGGCAGGGATGGAGAAAAACTGTTTTTT.